The 8 T cell receptor beta chains in this list originate from one sample, sequenced in a study of siplizumab effects on memory and regulatory T cells. Generated by immunoSEQ multiplex PCR, the TCRdb table keeps only in-frame clones and is missing some. Of approximately 100,000 clones listed, about 90% are singletons. Input material: Tregs sorted from blood. The receptors originated from a human donor in good health.

In its sample, this clone was seen once. This chain uses TRBV7-2 with TRBJ1-5, with D tentatively TRBD1 (6 bases). Trimming left V 4 bases short and J 1 base short, with 14 bases between. Germline lookup yields CDR1 SGHTA and CDR2 FQGNSA. This CDR3 has 16 residues. The CDR3 spells CASSYTGSLSNQPQHF. As DNA, the CDR3 is TGTGCCAGCAGCTATACAGGGTCGTTAAGCAATCAGCCCCAGCATTTT.

V is TRBV6-6 and J is TRBJ1-1; no clear D. V was cut by 1 base and J by 6 bases, with 12 bases left in between. Germline V gene data show CDR1 as MNHNY and CDR2 as SVGAGI (reference sequence). This CDR3 spans 14 amino acids. The CDR3 is CASSYLAGRSEAFF. The CDR3 DNA is TGTGCCAGCAGTTACTTAGCCGGGAGGTCTGAAGCTTTCTTT.

This chain uses TRBV2 with TRBJ1-5; no clear D. The CDR3 is 14 residues long. Germline values: CDR1 SNHLY, CDR2 FYNNEI. V shed 4 bases and J shed 4 bases, with 11 bases lying between them. In DNA, the CDR3 is TGTGCCAGCAGTGCGGATAAGGGTAATCAGCCCCAGCATTTT. Protein: CASSADKGNQPQHF. Together with reference TRBV2 and TRBJ1-5, the CDR3 gives the full variable domain: EPEVTQTPSHQVTQMGQEVILRCVPISNHLYFYWYRQILGQKVEFLVSFYNNEISEKSEIFDDQFSVERPDGSNFTLKIRSTKLEDSAMYFCASSADKGNQPQHFGDGTRLSIL.

V is TRBV19 and J is TRBJ1-2; 9 bases match TRBD1. The CDR3 is made up of 17 amino acids. V lost 5 bases to trimming and J lost 8 bases; unmatched junction nucleotides: 18. Germline CDR1 reads LNHDA; CDR2 reads SQIVND (reference sequence). Written as DNA, the CDR3 is TGTGCCAGTAGTGTTGGGACAGGGACCAAGCGGTCGGGCGGCTACACCTTC. Translating it yields CASSVGTGTKRSGGYTF.

A single count supports this clone. The chain joins TRBV2 to TRBJ2-1; TRBD2 matches 12 bases. Germline assignment: CDR1 SNHLY and CDR2 FYNNEI. J was trimmed by 9 bases and V by 9 bases; bases with no gene match: 15. This CDR3 is 16 amino acids long. The CDR3 DNA reads as TGTGCCAGTTTAAAGCCACTAGCGGGAGGCTTCGTTGAGCAGTTCTTC. This encodes CASLKPLAGGFVEQFF.

The V gene is TRBV5-1, the J gene TRBJ2-1, with 8 nucleotides matching TRBD2. Germline loops: CDR1 SGHRS, CDR2 YFSETQ. The V and J ends lost 0 bases and 7 bases, in that order; junction bases with no gene match: 3. This CDR3 region has 14 residues. The CDR3 bases are TGCGCCAGCAGCTTGGCCCCGGGAGGGAATGAGCAGTTCTTC. Translated: CASSLAPGGNEQFF.

The chain joins TRBV2 to TRBJ1-1; D perhaps matches TRBD1 (6 bases). This CDR3 is 15 amino acids long. With 5 bases removed from V and 6 bases from J, the gap between germline ends came to 19 bases. Germline CDR1 and CDR2: SNHLY and FYNNEI. CDR3 region: CASSYRSPEGAEAFF. CDR3 coding DNA: TGTGCCAGCAGTTATAGATCCCCAGAGGGGGCTGAAGCTTTCTTT.

The chain combines TRBV7-2 with TRBJ1-5; weak D call: TRBD1 (6 bases). With 1 base removed from V and 4 bases from J, the gap between germline ends came to 11 bases. The germline gives CDR1 SGHTA, CDR2 FQGNSA. The CDR3 is 15 amino acids. This CDR3 is CASSLGGAGNQPQHF. The CDR3 bases are TGTGCCAGCAGCTTAGGGGGGGCCGGGAATCAGCCCCAGCATTTT.